These 5 T cell receptor beta chains were sequenced from one sample in a study of blood T cell repertoires in COVID-19. Sequencing was performed with immunoSEQ multiplex PCR; in TCRdb, only in-frame clones are kept and a portion is missing. The data contain around 150,000 clones, roughly 88% of them singletons. The source material was peripheral blood. These receptor sequences come from a woman at least 80 years old with active or convalescent COVID-19.

The chain carries TRBV7-2 and TRBJ2-3; 7 bases are shared with TRBD1. Germline CDR1 SGHTA, CDR2 FQGNSA. The CDR3 totals 17 residues. Trimming at V came to 1 base and at J to 5 bases, leaving 12 bases not matched to a gene. The CDR3 DNA is TGTGCCAGCAGCTTAGGCCGCCGGGGACAGCGAATAGATACGCAGTATTTT. Translation gives CASSLGRRGQRIDTQYF.

This clone was recorded only once. The chain carries TRBV11-2 and TRBJ1-2; tentative D call: TRBD1 (5 bases). This CDR3 is 16 amino acids long. Germline V gene sequence: CDR1 SGHAT, CDR2 FQNNGV. Trimming stripped 4 bases from V and 8 bases from J, with 23 bases between. For the CDR3, the DNA is TGTGCCAGCAGCTCCATCCGGGCCCTTCCACAGGACGGCTACACCTTC. It specifies CASSSIRALPQDGYTF. The full variable domain, rest sourced from reference TRBV11-2 and TRBJ1-2, is EAGVAQSPRYKIIEKRQSVAFWCNPISGHATLYWYQQILGQGPKLLIQFQNNGVVDDSQLPKDRFSAERLKGVDSTLKIQPAKLEDSAVYLCASSSIRALPQDGYTFGSGTRLTVV.

DNA of the CDR3: TGTGCCAGCAGTAGAGGAGAACCGCCCTTCAATCAGCCCCAGCATTTT. Translation gives CASSRGEPPFNQPQHF. This sequence joins TRBV27 and TRBJ1-5; D not resolved. The CDR3 is made up of 16 amino acids. Germline loops: CDR1 MNHEY, CDR2 SMNVEV (reference sequence). Trimming removed 5 bases at V and 3 bases at J, with 17 bases between.

The V and J genes are TRBV10-3 and TRBJ2-1; TRBD2 aligns across 7 bases. There are 17 residues in the CDR3. The V segment lost 4 bases and the J segment 4 bases; nucleotides outside the gene matches: 13. Germline loops: CDR1 ENHRY, CDR2 SYGVKD. Here the CDR3 DNA reads TGTGCCATCAGTGGGGAGGGATATGCAGTGGAGTACAATGAGCAGTTCTTC. Translation gives CAISGEGYAVEYNEQFF.

The chain joins TRBV9 to TRBJ1-4, with 9 bases aligning to TRBD1. This CDR3 is 17 amino acids long. The V gene end was trimmed by 4 bases and the J gene end by 3 bases; junction bases not matched to a gene: 10. Germline loops: CDR1 SGDLS, CDR2 YYNGEE. In nucleotides, the CDR3 is TGTGCCAGCAGCCCATCGGACAGGGGCAGGGCTAATGAAAAACTGTTTTTT. Residues: CASSPSDRGRANEKLFF.